Included here is one T cell receptor beta chain sequence, with context. Antigen unknown. Between the trimmed V and J ends, which lost 2 bases and 4 bases, there was a span of 9 bases. CDR1 SGHVS and CDR2 FQNEAQ come from the germline V gene. CDR3 length: 14 amino acids. The data are from a study of cytomegalovirus exposure and HLA in healthy donors. Notes on the study in general: Subsequent analysis of the 110 or so validation repertoires found a tendency for first-cohort TCR clusters to co-occur. Listed as cytomegalovirus-associated were over 150 TCR beta chains.

The table came from immunoSEQ multiplex PCR; TCRdb's copy has only in-frame clones and leaves some out. The sample lists under 300,000 clones; around 85% were seen once. V and J are TRBV7-8 and TRBJ1-3; D remains ambiguous. This receptor was identified in a woman in her 30s in good health and CMV-seropositive. The material sequenced was PBMCs. The CDR3 DNA sequence: TGTGCCAGCAGCTTAACGGGGAACGGAAACACCATATATTTT. This encodes CASSLTGNGNTIYF.